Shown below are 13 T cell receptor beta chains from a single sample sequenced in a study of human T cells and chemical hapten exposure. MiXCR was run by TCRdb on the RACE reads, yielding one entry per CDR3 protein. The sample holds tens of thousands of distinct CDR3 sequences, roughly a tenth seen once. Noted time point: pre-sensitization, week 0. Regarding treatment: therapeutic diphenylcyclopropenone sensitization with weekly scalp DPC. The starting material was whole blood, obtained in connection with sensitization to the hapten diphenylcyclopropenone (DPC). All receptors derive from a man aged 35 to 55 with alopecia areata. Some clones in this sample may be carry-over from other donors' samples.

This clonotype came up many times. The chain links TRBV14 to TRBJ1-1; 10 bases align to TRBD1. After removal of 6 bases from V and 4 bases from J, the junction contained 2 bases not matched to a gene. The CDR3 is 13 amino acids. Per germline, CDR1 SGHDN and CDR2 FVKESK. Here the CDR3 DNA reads TGTGCCAGCAGGGGACAGGGGTTCACTGAAGCTTTCTTT. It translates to CASRGQGFTEAFF.

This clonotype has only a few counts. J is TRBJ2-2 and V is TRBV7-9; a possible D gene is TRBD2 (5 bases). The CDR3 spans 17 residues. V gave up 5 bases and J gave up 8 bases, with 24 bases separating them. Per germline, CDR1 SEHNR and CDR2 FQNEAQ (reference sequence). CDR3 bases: TGTGCCAGCAGCGGACGGCGGGTTATGGAGATGGCGGGGGAGCTGTTTTTT. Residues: CASSGRRVMEMAGELFF.

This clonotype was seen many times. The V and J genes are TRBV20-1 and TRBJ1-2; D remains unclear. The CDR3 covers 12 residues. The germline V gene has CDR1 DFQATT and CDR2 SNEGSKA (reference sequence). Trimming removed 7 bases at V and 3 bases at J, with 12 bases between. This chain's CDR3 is CSGTPNHYGYTF. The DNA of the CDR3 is TGCAGTGGTACTCCAAATCACTATGGCTACACCTTC.

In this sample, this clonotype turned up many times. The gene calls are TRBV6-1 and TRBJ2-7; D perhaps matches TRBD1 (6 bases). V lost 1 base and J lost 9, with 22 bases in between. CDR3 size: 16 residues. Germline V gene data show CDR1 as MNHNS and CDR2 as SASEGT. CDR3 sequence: CASSEEGTQGFYGQYF. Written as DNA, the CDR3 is TGTGCCAGCAGTGAAGAGGGGACACAGGGCTTCTATGGGCAGTACTTC.

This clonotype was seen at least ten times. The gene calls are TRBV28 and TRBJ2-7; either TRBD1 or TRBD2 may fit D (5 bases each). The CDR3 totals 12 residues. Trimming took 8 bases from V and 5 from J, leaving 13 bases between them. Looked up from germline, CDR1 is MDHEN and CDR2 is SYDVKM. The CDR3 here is CASCLLGDEQYF. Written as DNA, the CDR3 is TGTGCCAGCTGTCTGTTGGGGGACGAGCAGTACTTC.

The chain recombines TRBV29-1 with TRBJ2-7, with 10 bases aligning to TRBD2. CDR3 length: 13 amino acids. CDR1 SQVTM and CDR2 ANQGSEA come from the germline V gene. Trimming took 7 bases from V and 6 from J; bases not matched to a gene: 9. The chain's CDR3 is CSGQKREGGEQYF. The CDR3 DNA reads TGCAGCGGCCAAAAGCGGGAGGGCGGCGAGCAGTACTTC.

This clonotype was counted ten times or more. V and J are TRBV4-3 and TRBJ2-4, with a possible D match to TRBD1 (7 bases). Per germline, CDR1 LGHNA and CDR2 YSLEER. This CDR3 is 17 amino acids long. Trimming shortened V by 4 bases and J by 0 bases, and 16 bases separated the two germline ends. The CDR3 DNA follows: TGCGCCAGCAGCCGGACTACAGGGGCTGGAGCCAAAAACATTCAGTACTTC. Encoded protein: CASSRTTGAGAKNIQYF.

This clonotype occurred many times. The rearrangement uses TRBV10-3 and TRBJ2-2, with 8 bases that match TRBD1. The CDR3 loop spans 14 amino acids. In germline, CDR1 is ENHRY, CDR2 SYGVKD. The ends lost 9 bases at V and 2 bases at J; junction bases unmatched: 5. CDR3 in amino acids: CAMTGTGNTGELFF. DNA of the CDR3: TGTGCCATGACCGGGACAGGAAACACCGGGGAGCTGTTTTTT.

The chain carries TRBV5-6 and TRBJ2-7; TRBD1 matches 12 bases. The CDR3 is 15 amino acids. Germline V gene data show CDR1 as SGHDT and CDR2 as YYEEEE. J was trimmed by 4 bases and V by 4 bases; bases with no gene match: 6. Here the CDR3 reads CASSTRDRGRYEQYF. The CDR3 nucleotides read TGTGCCAGCAGCACCCGGGACAGGGGGCGGTACGAGCAGTACTTC. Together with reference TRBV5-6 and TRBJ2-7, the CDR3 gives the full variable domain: DAGVTQSPTHLIKTRGQQVTLRCSPKSGHDTVSWYQQALGQGPQFIFQYYEEEERQRGNFPDRFSGHQFPNYSSELNVNALLLGDSALYLCASSTRDRGRYEQYFGPGTRLTVT.

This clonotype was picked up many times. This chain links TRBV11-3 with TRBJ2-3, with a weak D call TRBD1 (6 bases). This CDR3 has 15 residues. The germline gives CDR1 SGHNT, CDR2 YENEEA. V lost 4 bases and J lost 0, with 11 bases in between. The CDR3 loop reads CASSSGQLSTDTQYF. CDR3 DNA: TGTGCCAGCAGCTCGGGACAACTTAGCACAGATACGCAGTATTTT.

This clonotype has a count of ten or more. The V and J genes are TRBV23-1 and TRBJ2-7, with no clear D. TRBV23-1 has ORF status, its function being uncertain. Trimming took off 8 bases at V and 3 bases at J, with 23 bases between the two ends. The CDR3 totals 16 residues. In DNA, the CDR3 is TGCGCCAGCGATTTCCCCGCCGCCGAAAATAACTACGAGCAGTACTTC. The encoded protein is CASDFPAAENNYEQYF.

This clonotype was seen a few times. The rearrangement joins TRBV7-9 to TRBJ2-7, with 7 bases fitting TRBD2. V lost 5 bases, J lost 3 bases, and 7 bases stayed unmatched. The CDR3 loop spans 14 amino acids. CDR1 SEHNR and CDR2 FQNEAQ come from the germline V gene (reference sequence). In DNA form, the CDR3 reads TGTGCCAGCAGCCCCCAGGGAGGGGACTACGAGCAGTACTTC. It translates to CASSPQGGDYEQYF.

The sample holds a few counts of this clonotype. The CDR3 nucleotides are TGTGCCAGCAGTTTTGCTAGCGAAACAGATACGCAGTATTTT. Its translation is CASSFASETDTQYF. The chain couples TRBV28 to TRBJ2-3; D is perhaps TRBD2 (6 bases). V was pared by 3 bases and J by 3 bases, with 10 bases between. Germline V gene lookup returns CDR1 MDHEN and CDR2 SYDVKM. The CDR3 extends over 14 amino acids.